The 3 T cell receptor beta chains below all came from one sample that was sequenced in a study of blood T cell repertoires in COVID-19 (TCRdb year 2020). Library creation used the immunoSEQ multiplex PCR assay. TCRdb's version of the immuneACCESS table is confined to in-frame rearrangements and falls short of the full clone set. An unresolved V gene accounts for under half of the shortfall where checked; the remainder is of unknown origin. The table for this sample lists hundreds of thousands of clones; about 82% of them were counted only once. The ten largest clones capture around 1.9% of the sample. Sequenced input: PBMCs or T cells enriched from blood (not recorded which). The origin of the receptors is a woman aged 50 to 60 who had recovered from COVID-19.

This clone was counted a few times. This chain uses TRBV30 with TRBJ1-5; a weak D match, TRBD1 (6 bases). Trimming left V 2 bases short and J 0 bases short, with 11 bases between. The V gene's germline CDR1 is GTSNPN and CDR2 SVGIG (reference sequence). The CDR3 is made up of 15 amino acids. CDR3 coding DNA: TGTGCCTGGAGTCGAGGGACACCTAGCAATCAGCCCCAGCATTTT. Encoded protein: CAWSRGTPSNQPQHF.

This clone was counted a single time. The J gene is TRBJ1-2, the V gene TRBV13; 8 bases are shared with TRBD1. The CDR3 has 17 amino acids. The V gene end was trimmed by 2 bases and the J gene end by 4 bases; junction bases not matched to a gene: 12. In germline, CDR1 is PRHDT, CDR2 FYEKMQ (reference sequence). The CDR3: CASSLHILDREVYGYTF. The DNA of the CDR3 is TGTGCCAGCAGCTTACATATCCTGGACAGGGAGGTCTATGGCTACACCTTC.

The rearrangement uses TRBV19 and TRBJ1-2, with D uncertain. Germline CDR1 LNHDA, CDR2 SQIVND (reference sequence). The V end lost 6 bases, the J end lost 2 bases, and 22 bases lay between the germline ends. The CDR3 has 17 residues. CDR3 in amino acids: CASRLNRGNYMNYGYTF. The CDR3 nucleotides are TGTGCCAGTAGACTGAATCGTGGCAACTACATGAACTATGGCTACACCTTC. The full variable domain, completed using reference TRBV19 and TRBJ1-2, is DGGITQSPKYLFRKEGQNVTLSCEQNLNHDAMYWYRQDPGQGLRLIYYSQIVNDFQKGDIAEGYSVSREKKESFPLTVTSAQKNPTAFYLCASRLNRGNYMNYGYTFGSGTRLTVV.